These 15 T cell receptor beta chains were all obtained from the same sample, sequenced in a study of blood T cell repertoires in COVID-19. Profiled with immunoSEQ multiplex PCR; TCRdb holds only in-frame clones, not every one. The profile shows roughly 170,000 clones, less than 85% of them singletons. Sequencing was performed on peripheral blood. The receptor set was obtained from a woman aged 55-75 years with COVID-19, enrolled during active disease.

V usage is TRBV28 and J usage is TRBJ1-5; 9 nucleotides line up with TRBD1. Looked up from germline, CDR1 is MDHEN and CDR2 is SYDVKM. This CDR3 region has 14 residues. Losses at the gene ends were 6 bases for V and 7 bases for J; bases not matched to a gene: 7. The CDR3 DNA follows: TGTGCCAGCAGCCCCGGGACAGGGAGACAGCCCCAGCATTTT. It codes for CASSPGTGRQPQHF.

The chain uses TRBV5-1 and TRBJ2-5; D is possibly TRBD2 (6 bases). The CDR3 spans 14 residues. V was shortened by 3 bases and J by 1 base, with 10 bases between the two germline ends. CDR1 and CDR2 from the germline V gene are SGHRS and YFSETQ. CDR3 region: CASSSGLFQETQYF. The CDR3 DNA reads TGCGCCAGCAGCTCGGGACTTTTCCAAGAGACCCAGTACTTC.

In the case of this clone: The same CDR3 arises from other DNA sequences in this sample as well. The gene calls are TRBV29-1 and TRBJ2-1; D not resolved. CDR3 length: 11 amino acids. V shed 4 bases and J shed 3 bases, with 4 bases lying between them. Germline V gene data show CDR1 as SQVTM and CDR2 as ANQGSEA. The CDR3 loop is CSVASYNEQFF. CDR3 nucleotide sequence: TGCAGCGTTGCCAGCTACAATGAGCAGTTCTTC.

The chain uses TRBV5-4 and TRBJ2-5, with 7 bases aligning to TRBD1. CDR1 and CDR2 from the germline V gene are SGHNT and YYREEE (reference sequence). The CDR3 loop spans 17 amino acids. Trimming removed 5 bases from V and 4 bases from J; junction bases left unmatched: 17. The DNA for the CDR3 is TGTGCCAGCAGTATTCCGGGACAGCCTATAGAAGGAGAGACCCAGTACTTC. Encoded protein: CASSIPGQPIEGETQYF.

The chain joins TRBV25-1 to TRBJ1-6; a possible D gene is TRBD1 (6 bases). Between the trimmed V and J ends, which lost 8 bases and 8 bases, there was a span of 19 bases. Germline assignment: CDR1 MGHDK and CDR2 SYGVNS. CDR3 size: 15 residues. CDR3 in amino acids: CASHPGGGDHSPLHF. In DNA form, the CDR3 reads TGTGCCAGCCACCCCGGGGGGGGCGATCATTCACCCCTCCACTTT. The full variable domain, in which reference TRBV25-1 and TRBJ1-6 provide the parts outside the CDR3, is EADIYQTPRYLVIGTGKKITLECSQTMGHDKMYWYQQDPGMELHLIHYSYGVNSTEKGDLSSESTVSRIRTEHFPLTLESARPSHTSQYLCASHPGGGDHSPLHFGNGTRLTVT.

The CDR3 DNA reads as TGTGCCAGCAGTGACTCGCCGAGAGGACAGATCTCCGGGACTACCCACAATGAGCAGTTCTTC. It is translated as CASSDSPRGQISGTTHNEQFF. V is TRBV6-4 and J is TRBJ2-1, with a tentative D call TRBD2 (7 bases). The length of the CDR3 is 21 residues. V was shortened by 0 bases and J by 5 bases, with 29 bases between the two germline ends. CDR1 and CDR2 (germline): MRHNA, SNTAGT.

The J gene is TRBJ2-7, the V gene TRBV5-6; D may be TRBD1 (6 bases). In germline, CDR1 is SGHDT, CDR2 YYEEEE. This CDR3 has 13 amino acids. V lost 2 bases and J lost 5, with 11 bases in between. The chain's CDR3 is CASSFVGHHEQYF. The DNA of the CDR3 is TGTGCCAGCAGCTTCGTGGGACATCACGAGCAGTACTTC.

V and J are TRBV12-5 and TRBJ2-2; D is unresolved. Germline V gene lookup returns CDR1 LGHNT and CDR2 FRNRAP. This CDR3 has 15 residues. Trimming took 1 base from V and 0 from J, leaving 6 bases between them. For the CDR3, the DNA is TGTGCTAGTGGTTTGGGGCTTGCGAACACCGGGGAGCTGTTTTTT. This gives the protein CASGLGLANTGELFF. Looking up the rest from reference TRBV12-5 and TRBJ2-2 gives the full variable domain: DARVTQTPRHKVTEMGQEVTMRCQPILGHNTVFWYRQTMMQGLELLAYFRNRAPLDDSGMPKDRFSAEMPDATLATLKIQPSEPRDSAVYFCASGLGLANTGELFFGEGSRLTVL.

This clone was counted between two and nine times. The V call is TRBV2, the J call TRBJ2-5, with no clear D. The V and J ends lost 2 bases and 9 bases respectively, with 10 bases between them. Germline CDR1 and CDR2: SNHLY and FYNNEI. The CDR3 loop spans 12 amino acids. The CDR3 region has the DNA TGTGCCAGCAGTGAATCTACGTCGTCCCAGTACTTC. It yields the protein CASSESTSSQYF. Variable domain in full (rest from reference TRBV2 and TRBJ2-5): EPEVTQTPSHQVTQMGQEVILRCVPISNHLYFYWYRQILGQKVEFLVSFYNNEISEKSEIFDDQFSVERPDGSNFTLKIRSTKLEDSAMYFCASSESTSSQYFGPGTRLLVL.

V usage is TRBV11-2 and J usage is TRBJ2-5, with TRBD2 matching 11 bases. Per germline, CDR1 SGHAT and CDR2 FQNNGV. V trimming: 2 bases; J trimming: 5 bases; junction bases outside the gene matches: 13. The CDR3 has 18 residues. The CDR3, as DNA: TGTGCCAGCAGCTTACGACACGGGATAGCGGGGGGGAGGGAGACCCAGTACTTC. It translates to CASSLRHGIAGGRETQYF.

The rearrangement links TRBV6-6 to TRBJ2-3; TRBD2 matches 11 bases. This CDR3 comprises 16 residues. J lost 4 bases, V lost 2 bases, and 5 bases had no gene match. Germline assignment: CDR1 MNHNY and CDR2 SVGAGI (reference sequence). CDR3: CASSYASGGTPDTQYF. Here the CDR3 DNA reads TGTGCCAGCAGTTACGCTAGCGGGGGGACGCCAGATACGCAGTATTTT.

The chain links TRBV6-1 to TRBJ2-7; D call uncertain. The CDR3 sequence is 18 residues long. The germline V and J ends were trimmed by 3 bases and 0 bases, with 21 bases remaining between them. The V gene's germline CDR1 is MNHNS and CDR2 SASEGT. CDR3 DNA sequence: TGTGCCAGCAGTGATATACTGCCGGTTGAATGGAGCTCCTACGAGCAGTACTTC. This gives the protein CASSDILPVEWSSYEQYF.

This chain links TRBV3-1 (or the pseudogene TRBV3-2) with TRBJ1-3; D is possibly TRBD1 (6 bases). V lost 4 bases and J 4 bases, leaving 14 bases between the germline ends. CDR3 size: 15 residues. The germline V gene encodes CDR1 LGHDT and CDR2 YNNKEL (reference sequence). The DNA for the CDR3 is TGTGCCAGCAGCCCAACCCCCAGGGGCGGAAACACCATATATTTT. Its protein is CASSPTPRGGNTIYF.

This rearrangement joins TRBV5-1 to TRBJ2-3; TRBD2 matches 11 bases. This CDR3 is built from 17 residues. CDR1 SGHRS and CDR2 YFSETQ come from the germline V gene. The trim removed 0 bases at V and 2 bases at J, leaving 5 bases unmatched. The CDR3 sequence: CASSLGSGGAHTDTQYF. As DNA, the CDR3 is TGCGCCAGCAGCTTGGGTAGCGGGGGGGCTCACACAGATACGCAGTATTTT.

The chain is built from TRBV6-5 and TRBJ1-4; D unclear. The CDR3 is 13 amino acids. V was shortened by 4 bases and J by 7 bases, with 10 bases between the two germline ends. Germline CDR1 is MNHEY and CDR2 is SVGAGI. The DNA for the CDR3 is TGTGCCAGCAGTTCAAGAGGGAGTGAAAAACTGTTTTTT. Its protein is CASSSRGSEKLFF.